The entry below gives a single T cell receptor (beta chain) sequence along with its context. Its target is not known. CDR1 is SGHRS, CDR2 YFSETQ, per germline. The CDR3 has 15 amino acids. With 0 bases removed from V and 4 bases from J, the gap between germline ends came to 13 bases. PCR used 60 Vbeta primers and 13 Jbeta primers. Only in-frame clones appear in the TCRdb table, and some are missing; sequencing was by immunoSEQ multiplex PCR. The table for this sample gives about 170,000 clones. The data derive from a study of cytomegalovirus exposure and HLA in healthy donors. Study-wide results and caveats: What was likely a sequencing artifact was a cluster of highly shared sequence variants. In a later analysis, the majority of CMV-associated beta chains seemingly showed HLA restriction.

This TCR came from a woman aged 18-30 years in good health and CMV-seropositive. The sequencing input was PBMCs. The rearrangement joins TRBV5-1 to TRBJ1-2; maybe TRBD1 (5 bases). Here the CDR3 reads CASSLDGGGFYGYTF. For the CDR3, the DNA is TGCGCCAGCAGCTTGGATGGGGGGGGGTTCTATGGCTACACCTTC.